This T cell receptor beta chain originates from a study of molecular identifiers for immune sequencing clone quantification (dated by TCRdb to about 2018). In terms of the full investigation: For a replicate experiment, RNA from approximately 20,000 or 100,000 naive CD8 T cells was divided into five aliquots, and four of the five aliquots were sequenced. The study was a methods study using CD8 T cells to benchmark molecular-identifier clustering-based TCR repertoire sequencing (MIDCIRS) and TCR RNA copy counting. The full study reports these points: Even against a background of around 950,000 naive CD8 T cells, spiked-in Jurkat TCR RNA amounting to a single cell's worth was reported to be detectable. Spiked-in Jurkat TCR RNA (about ten copies' worth), which is not part of the donor repertoire, was contained in the naive libraries. Without barcode sub-clustering, chimeric consensus sequences inflated TCR diversity; chimeras reached as high as 47%. In CMV-specific effector cells, clones with more than 20 RNA copies contained over 98% of molecules, whereas in naive cells such clones contained under 1% of molecules. The sizes of highly expanded clones could end up underestimated when identical TCR molecules share a barcode. Modeling indicated approximately 3.1 TCR RNA copies recovered per cell, compared with 9.5 to 10 by digital PCR, which implies a capture efficiency of about 27%.

Turning to this clonotype: This receptor's antigen is unknown. Base qualities are not provided; no much larger clone lies one nucleotide away.

Based on the germline V gene, the CDR1 and CDR2 sequences are ENHRY and SYGVKD. Its CDR3 holds 14 amino acids, cysteine through phenylalanine. This entry keeps only the CDR3 DNA: 42 bases, framed from base 1. V loses 7 bases, J loses 0 bases, and the germline ends lie 11 bases apart. Library preparation used PCR. Sequencing used an Illumina HiSeq 4000. Bulk TCR libraries were prepared as previously described, using TCR primers listed in Table S5. Purification of total RNA was performed with the Qiagen AllPrep DNA/RNA kit. Before analysis, reads from multiple sequencing runs of one library were combined. The authors' analysis ran thus. Reads were retained only if an exact TCR constant sequence was present, and the retained reads were trimmed to 150 nt and grouped according to their 12-nt molecular barcodes. Reads in each barcode group were sub-clustered using a 15% Levenshtein threshold, and a quality-weighted consensus sequence was built for each RNA molecule. Non-functional sequences were removed, as were lower-count sequences one edit away from another. Barcode sub-clusters with fewer than 20% of the maximum read count were removed, based on fitting two negative binomial distributions. TCRdb cleaned the public reads at Q25 with fastp, built clones with MiXCR and kept in-frame beta chains. Identical CDR3 protein sequences are pooled into one entry, listed with their most common genes and DNA. V and J calls and clone size were set by TCRdb, not the authors. The table for this sample lists more than 450,000 distinct CDR3 sequences; around a fifth of them were counted only once. The ten largest clones take up 0.65% to 0.95% of the sample.

Naive CD8 T cell libraries were made from about 20,000 to 1,000,000 sorted cells using 10%, 30% or 50% of purified RNA. Naive CD8 T cells were FACS-sorted as CD8+CD4-CCR7+CD45RA+ on a BD FACSAria II into RLT Plus buffer. To test detection sensitivity, Jurkat RNA equal to fewer than 13 TCR copies was added to samples of roughly 18,000-1,000,000 naive CD8 T cells. CD8 T cells were enriched using RosetteSep CD8+ T Cell Enrichment Cocktail and Ficoll-Paque, and the enriched cells then underwent ACK red cell lysis. Sequencing was done on a sample of naive CD8+ T cells from blood, with Jurkat cell RNA spiked in. The label giving this sample's cell subset or site can be read as: FACS-sorted CD8+CD4-CCR7+CD45RA+ naive T cells. This TCR was recovered from a human donor in good health. Some libraries in this study had Jurkat cell RNA spiked in. This receptor chain uses TRBV10-3 and TRBJ2-3; TRBD2 is perhaps the D gene, given 6 matching bases. The CDR3 protein sequence reads: CAINGDLSTDTQYF. The sequence in DNA is TGTGCCATCAATGGGGACTTAAGCACAGATACGCAGTATTTT.